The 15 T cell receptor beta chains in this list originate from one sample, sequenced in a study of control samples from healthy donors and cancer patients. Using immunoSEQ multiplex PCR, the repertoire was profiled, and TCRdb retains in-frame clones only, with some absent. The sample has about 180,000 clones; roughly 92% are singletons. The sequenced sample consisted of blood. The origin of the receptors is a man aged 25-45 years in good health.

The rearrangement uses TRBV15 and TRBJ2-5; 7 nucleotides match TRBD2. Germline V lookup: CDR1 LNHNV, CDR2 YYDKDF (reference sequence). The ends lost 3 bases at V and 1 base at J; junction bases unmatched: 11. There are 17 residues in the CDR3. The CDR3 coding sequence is TGTGCCACCAGCAGGGCAGGGATTTCTAGCGGCCAAGAGACCCAGTACTTC. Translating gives CATSRAGISSGQETQYF.

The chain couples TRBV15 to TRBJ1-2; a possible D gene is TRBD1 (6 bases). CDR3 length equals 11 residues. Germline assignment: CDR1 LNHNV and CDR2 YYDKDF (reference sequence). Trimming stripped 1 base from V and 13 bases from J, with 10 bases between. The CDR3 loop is CATSRGGGPTF. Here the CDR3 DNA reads TGTGCCACCAGCAGAGGCGGGGGCCCCACCTTC.

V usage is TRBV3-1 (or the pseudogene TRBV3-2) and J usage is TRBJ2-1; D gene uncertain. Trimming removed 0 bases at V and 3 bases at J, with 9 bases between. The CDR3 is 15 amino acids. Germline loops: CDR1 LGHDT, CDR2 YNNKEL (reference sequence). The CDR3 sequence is CASSQDLFSYNEQFF. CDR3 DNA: TGTGCCAGCAGCCAAGATCTTTTCAGCTACAATGAGCAGTTCTTC.

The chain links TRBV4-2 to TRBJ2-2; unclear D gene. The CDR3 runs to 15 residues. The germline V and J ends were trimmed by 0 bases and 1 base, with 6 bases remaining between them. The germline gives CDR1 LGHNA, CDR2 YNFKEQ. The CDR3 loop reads CASSQEPQNTGELFF. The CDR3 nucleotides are TGTGCCAGCAGCCAAGAACCGCAGAACACCGGGGAGCTGTTTTTT.

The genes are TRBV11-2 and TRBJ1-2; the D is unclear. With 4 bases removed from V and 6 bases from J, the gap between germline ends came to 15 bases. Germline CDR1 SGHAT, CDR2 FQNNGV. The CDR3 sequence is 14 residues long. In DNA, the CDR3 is TGTGCCAGCAGCTCCCCCCCAGGATCCGATGGCTACACCTTC. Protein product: CASSSPPGSDGYTF.

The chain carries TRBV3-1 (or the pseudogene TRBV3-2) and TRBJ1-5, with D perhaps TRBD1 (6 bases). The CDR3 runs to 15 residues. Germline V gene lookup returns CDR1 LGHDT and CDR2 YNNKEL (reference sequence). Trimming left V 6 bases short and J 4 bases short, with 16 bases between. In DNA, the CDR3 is TGTGCCAGCAGTCGTACCGGGACACCAAATCAGCCCCAGCATTTT. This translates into CASSRTGTPNQPQHF.

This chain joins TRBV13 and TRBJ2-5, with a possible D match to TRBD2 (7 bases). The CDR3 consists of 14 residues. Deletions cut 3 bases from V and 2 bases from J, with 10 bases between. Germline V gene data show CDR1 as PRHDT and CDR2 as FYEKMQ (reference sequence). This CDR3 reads CASSLGGLQETQYF. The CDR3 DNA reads TGTGCCAGCAGCTTGGGGGGGCTTCAAGAGACCCAGTACTTC.

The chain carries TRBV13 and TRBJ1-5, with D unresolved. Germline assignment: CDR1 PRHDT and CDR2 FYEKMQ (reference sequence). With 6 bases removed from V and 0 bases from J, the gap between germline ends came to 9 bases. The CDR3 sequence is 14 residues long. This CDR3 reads CASRLANSNQPQHF. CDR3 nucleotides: TGTGCCAGCAGGCTTGCAAATAGCAATCAGCCCCAGCATTTT.

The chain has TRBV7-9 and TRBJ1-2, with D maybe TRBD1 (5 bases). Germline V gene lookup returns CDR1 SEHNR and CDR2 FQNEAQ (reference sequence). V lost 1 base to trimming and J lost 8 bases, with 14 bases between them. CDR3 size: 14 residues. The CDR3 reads CASSLGGGARGYTF. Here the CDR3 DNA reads TGTGCCAGCAGCTTAGGCGGTGGGGCCAGGGGCTACACCTTC.

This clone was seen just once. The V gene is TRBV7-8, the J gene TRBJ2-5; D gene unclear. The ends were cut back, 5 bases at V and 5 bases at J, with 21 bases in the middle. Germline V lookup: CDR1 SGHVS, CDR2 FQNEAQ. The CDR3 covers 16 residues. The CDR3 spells CASSAGLTNFGETQYF. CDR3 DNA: TGTGCCAGCAGCGCCGGTCTAACAAACTTTGGGGAGACCCAGTACTTC.

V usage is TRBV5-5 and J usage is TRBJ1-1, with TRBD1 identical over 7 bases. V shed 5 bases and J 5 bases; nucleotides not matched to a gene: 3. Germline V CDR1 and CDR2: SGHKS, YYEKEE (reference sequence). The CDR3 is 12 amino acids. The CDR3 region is CASSSQGTEAFF. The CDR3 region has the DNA TGTGCCAGCAGTTCACAGGGGACTGAAGCTTTCTTT.

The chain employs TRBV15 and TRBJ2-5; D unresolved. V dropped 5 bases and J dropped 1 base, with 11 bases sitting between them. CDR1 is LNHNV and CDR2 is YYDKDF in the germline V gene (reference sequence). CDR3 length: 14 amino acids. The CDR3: CATSPTAIQETQYF. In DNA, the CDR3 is TGTGCCACCAGCCCAACAGCGATCCAAGAGACCCAGTACTTC.

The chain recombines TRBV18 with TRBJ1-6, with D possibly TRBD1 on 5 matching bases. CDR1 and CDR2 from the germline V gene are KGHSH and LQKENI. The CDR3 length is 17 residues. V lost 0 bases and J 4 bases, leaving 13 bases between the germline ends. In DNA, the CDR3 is TGTGCCAGCTCACCACCCAGGGAAGGGGCTTATAATTCACCCCTCCACTTT. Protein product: CASSPPREGAYNSPLHF.

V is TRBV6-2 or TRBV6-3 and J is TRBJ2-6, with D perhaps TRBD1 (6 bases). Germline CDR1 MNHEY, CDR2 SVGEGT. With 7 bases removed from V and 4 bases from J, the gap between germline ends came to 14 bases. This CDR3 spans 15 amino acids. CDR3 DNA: TGTGCCAGCACCCCCGGACAGCGCGGGGCCAACGTCCTGACTTTC. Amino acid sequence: CASTPGQRGANVLTF.

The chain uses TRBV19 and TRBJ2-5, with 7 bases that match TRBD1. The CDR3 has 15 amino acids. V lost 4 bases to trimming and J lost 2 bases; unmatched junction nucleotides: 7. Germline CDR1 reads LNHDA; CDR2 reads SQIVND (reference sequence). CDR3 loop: CASSKWDRRQETQYF. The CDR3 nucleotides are TGTGCCAGTAGTAAATGGGACAGACGTCAAGAGACCCAGTACTTC.